The 14 T cell receptor beta chains listed next were all sequenced from one sample in a study of blood T cell repertoires in COVID-19. Profiling relied on immunoSEQ multiplex PCR, and the TCRdb table lists in-frame clones only, not all of them. The data contain tens of thousands of clones, over 70% of them singletons. Sequenced material: peripheral blood. The receptors originated from a human donor in a cohort sampled during active COVID-19.

This clone was picked up a small number of times. The V gene is TRBV28, the J gene TRBJ2-7; TRBD2 aligns across 8 bases. In germline, CDR1 is MDHEN, CDR2 SYDVKM. There are 15 residues in the CDR3. Germline trimming cut 6 bases from V and 2 bases from J; bases unmatched to any gene: 9. CDR3 nucleotides: TGTGCCAGCAGCAAAAGCGGGAGAGGAACCTACGAGCAGTACTTC. Translating gives CASSKSGRGTYEQYF. Combining the CDR3 with reference TRBV28 and TRBJ2-7 gives the whole variable domain DVKVTQSSRYLVKRTGEKVFLECVQDMDHENMFWYRQDPGLGLRLIYFSYDVKMKEKGDIPEGYSVSREKKERFSLILESASTNQTSMYLCASSKSGRGTYEQYFGPGTRLTVT.

The V call is TRBV5-4, the J call TRBJ1-4, with 10 bases fitting TRBD1. Losses at the gene ends were 9 bases for V and 6 bases for J; bases not matched to a gene: 8. Per the germline V gene, CDR1 is SGHNT and CDR2 is YYREEE (reference sequence). The CDR3 spans 14 residues. Here the CDR3 reads CATSETGGHEKLFF. The CDR3 DNA reads as TGTGCCACCTCCGAGACAGGGGGCCATGAAAAACTGTTTTTT.

The chain combines TRBV29-1 with TRBJ1-2; D uncertain. V was cut by 4 bases and J by 1 base, with 13 bases left in between. The CDR3 has 14 residues. Germline-derived CDR1 and CDR2 are SQVTM and ANQGSEA. The DNA of the CDR3 is TGCAGCGTTGCATCCGGGGATCTTAACTATGGCTACACCTTC. Encoded protein: CSVASGDLNYGYTF.

The rearrangement links TRBV15 to TRBJ1-1; tentatively, D is TRBD1 (5 bases). Trimming cost V 9 bases and J 4 bases, with 12 bases left between them. The CDR3 sequence is 12 residues long. The V gene's germline CDR1 is LNHNV and CDR2 YYDKDF (reference sequence). The CDR3 loop is CATRDGGTEAFF. CDR3 bases: TGTGCCACGCGGGACGGTGGCACTGAAGCTTTCTTT. Combining the CDR3 with reference TRBV15 and TRBJ1-1 gives the whole variable domain DAMVIQNPRYQVTQFGKPVTLSCSQTLNHNVMYWYQQKSSQAPKLLFHYYDKDFNNEADTPDNFQSRRPNTSFCFLDIRSPGLGDTAMYLCATRDGGTEAFFGQGTRLTVV.

This chain joins TRBV7-8 and TRBJ2-3; TRBD2 matches 9 bases. After removal of 1 base from V and 0 bases from J, the junction contained 11 bases not matched to a gene. CDR3 length equals 19 residues. Germline-derived CDR1 and CDR2 are SGHVS and FQNEAQ. CDR3 nucleotide sequence: TGTGCCAGCAGCTTAGAAATCGGGGCTAGCGGGGCCAGCACAGATACGCAGTATTTT. Translating it yields CASSLEIGASGASTDTQYF.

The V and J genes are TRBV11-2 and TRBJ2-7, with a tentative D call TRBD1 (6 bases). Trimming took 5 bases from V and 3 from J, leaving 11 bases between them. In germline, CDR1 is SGHAT, CDR2 FQNNGV. The CDR3 has 13 amino acids. The CDR3 sequence: CASSPGHLYEQYF. The CDR3 DNA is TGTGCCAGCAGCCCGGGACACCTCTACGAGCAGTACTTC.

The chain employs TRBV6-5 and TRBJ2-5; 8 bases are a match to TRBD1. The CDR3 sequence is 12 residues long. Germline CDR1 MNHEY, CDR2 SVGAGI. The V gene end was trimmed by 8 bases and the J gene end by 2 bases; junction bases not matched to a gene: 1. CDR3 sequence reads: CASDRGQETQYF. The CDR3 DNA is TGTGCCAGCGACAGGGGTCAAGAGACCCAGTACTTC.

The chain joins TRBV11-1 to TRBJ2-7, with 7 positions matching TRBD2. Germline V gene lookup returns CDR1 SGHAT and CDR2 FQDESV (reference sequence). Losses at the gene ends were 1 base for V and 5 bases for J; bases not matched to a gene: 5. The CDR3 length is 14 residues. Written as DNA, the CDR3 is TGTGCCAGCAGCTTAGGACTAGCAATGGACGAGCAGTACTTC. Translating it yields CASSLGLAMDEQYF.

This chain joins TRBV19 and TRBJ2-7; tentative D call: TRBD1 (6 bases). This CDR3 has 15 amino acids. Trimming left V 4 bases short and J 3 bases short, with 16 bases between. Germline CDR1 reads LNHDA; CDR2 reads SQIVND (reference sequence). The CDR3 DNA follows: TGTGCCAGTAGTAATGGCAGGGGCTGGGGCTACGAGCAGTACTTC. Translation gives CASSNGRGWGYEQYF.

This chain links TRBV5-6 with TRBJ2-3, with TRBD2 as a possible D gene (6 bases). This CDR3 spans 16 amino acids. With 4 bases removed from V and 4 bases from J, the gap between germline ends came to 19 bases. The germline V gene encodes CDR1 SGHDT and CDR2 YYEEEE. The CDR3 DNA follows: TGTGCCAGCAGCCTAAGGGACTCTCCCAGGGCAGATACGCAGTATTTT. Amino acids: CASSLRDSPRADTQYF.

The chain combines TRBV7-9 with TRBJ2-7, with TRBD1 identical over 7 bases. Per germline, CDR1 SEHNR and CDR2 FQNEAQ (reference sequence). V shed 5 bases and J 3 bases; nucleotides not matched to a gene: 7. This CDR3 has 14 amino acids. The CDR3 DNA is TGTGCCAGCAGCCCCGGGACAGTGAACTACGAGCAGTACTTC. It codes for CASSPGTVNYEQYF. The whole variable domain, filled in from reference TRBV7-9 and TRBJ2-7, reads DTGVSQNPRHKITKRGQNVTFRCDPISEHNRLYWYRQTLGQGPEFLTYFQNEAQLEKSRLLSDRFSAERPKGSFSTLEIQRTEQGDSAMYLCASSPGTVNYEQYFGPGTRLTVT.

V is TRBV30 and J is TRBJ1-3; TRBD1 aligns across 7 bases. This CDR3 has 16 residues. Germline CDR1 reads GTSNPN; CDR2 reads SVGIG (reference sequence). The J segment lost 0 bases and the V segment lost 2 bases, leaving 7 bases of the junction unmatched. CDR3 protein: CAWSYWAGGSGNTIYF. The CDR3 DNA is TGTGCCTGGAGTTACTGGGCAGGGGGCTCTGGAAACACCATATATTTT.

The V and J genes are TRBV14 and TRBJ2-3; no definite D call. Trimming pared 3 bases from V and 6 bases from J, leaving 10 bases between. Germline V lookup: CDR1 SGHDN, CDR2 FVKESK. This CDR3 has 13 amino acids. CDR3 protein: CASSHTQADTQYF. The CDR3, as DNA: TGTGCCAGCAGCCACACCCAGGCGGATACGCAGTATTTT.

This chain uses TRBV20-1 with TRBJ2-1, with 9 bases lining up with TRBD2. J was trimmed by 4 bases and V by 3 bases; bases with no gene match: 4. The CDR3 extends over 14 amino acids. Germline values: CDR1 DFQATT, CDR2 SNEGSKA (reference sequence). The CDR3 DNA reads as TGCAGTGCTAGTAGACTAGCGGCATACAATGAGCAGTTCTTC. This codes for CSASRLAAYNEQFF.